These 28 T cell receptor beta chains share one sample of origin, sequenced in a study of identical twins. One entry per CDR3 protein, called by TCRdb with MiXCR from the 5' RACE reads. Among 550,000 to 800,000 distinct CDR3 sequences listed, 7.1% were seen once. These data also formed part of another study, on yellow fever vaccine responses in identical twins.

Source material: PBMCs. These receptors came from a woman aged 18-30 years in good health.

This clonotype has ten or more counts. The CDR3 sequence is CASSFMLGGETQYF. The DNA for the CDR3 is TGTGCCAGCAGTTTTATGTTAGGAGGGGAGACCCAGTACTTC. This sequence joins TRBV12-3 or TRBV12-4 and TRBJ2-5; a possible D gene is TRBD2 (6 bases). Trimming removed 3 bases from V and 5 bases from J, with 13 bases in between. The CDR3 is made up of 14 amino acids.

V and J are TRBV29-1 and TRBJ2-1; TRBD1 is a possible D gene (6 bases). Trimming left V 0 bases short and J 6 bases short, with 12 bases between. The CDR3 is made up of 14 amino acids. Germline V gene sequence: CDR1 SQVTM, CDR2 ANQGSEA. CDR3 residues: CSVEDEWTVNEQFF. The CDR3 DNA reads as TGCAGCGTTGAAGATGAATGGACAGTCAATGAGCAGTTCTTC.

This clonotype was seen only a few times. The rearrangement links TRBV12-3 or TRBV12-4 to TRBJ2-5, with 7 nucleotides matching TRBD1. This CDR3 has 17 residues. V trimming: 5 bases; J trimming: 4 bases; junction bases outside the gene matches: 16. The CDR3 bases are TGTGCCAGCAGTCCAAAACTCAGGACAGGAGAATCAGAGACCCAGTACTTC. Encoded protein: CASSPKLRTGESETQYF.

This clonotype was found a few times. V gene TRBV6-2 or TRBV6-3 combines with J gene TRBJ2-2, with 9 positions matching TRBD1. In germline, CDR1 is MNHEY, CDR2 SVGEGT. V dropped 7 bases and J dropped 5; count of bases not matched to a gene: 11. The CDR3 is 16 residues long. Here the CDR3 DNA reads TGTGCCAGCAACCGAGGCGGGACAGGGCGAACCGGGGAGCTGTTTTTT. Translating it yields CASNRGGTGRTGELFF.

This clonotype was counted between two and nine times. The chain uses TRBV6-1 and TRBJ2-5; 12 positions agree with TRBD2. V lost 5 bases, J lost 5 bases, and 12 bases stayed unmatched. The CDR3 is made up of 17 amino acids. CDR1 is MNHNS and CDR2 is SASEGT in the germline V gene. The CDR3 spells CASSRYQTSGGGETQYF. The CDR3 DNA sequence: TGTGCCAGCAGTCGCTATCAGACTAGCGGGGGAGGGGAGACCCAGTACTTC.

This clonotype has just a few counts. The junction departs from the called germline gene at one end, perhaps through a read error. The gene calls are TRBV7-9 and TRBJ1-4; TRBD1 matches 8 bases. This CDR3 comprises 14 residues. Germline V lookup: CDR1 SEHNR, CDR2 FQNEAQ (reference sequence). The DNA for the CDR3 is TGTGCCAGCAGCTGGGGACAGGTTGATGAGAAACTGTTTTTT. Protein product: CASSWGQVDEKLFF.

The J gene is TRBJ2-1, the V gene TRBV29-1, with 11 bases that match TRBD2. V gave up 7 bases and J gave up 8 bases; unmatched junction bases: 16. The CDR3 length is 16 residues. Germline loops: CDR1 SQVTM, CDR2 ANQGSEA. The chain's CDR3 is CSANGWGTSGGYEQFF. The CDR3 DNA sequence: TGCAGCGCCAATGGATGGGGGACTAGCGGAGGCTATGAGCAGTTCTTC.

This clonotype was found a few times. The chain has TRBV5-1 and TRBJ2-4, with TRBD1 as a possible D gene (6 bases). Trimming pared 4 bases from V and 3 bases from J, leaving 14 bases between. This CDR3 region has 15 residues. Germline V lookup: CDR1 SGHRS, CDR2 YFSETQ. The CDR3, as DNA: TGCGCCAGCAGCCCCACAGGGACGGTCAAAAACATTCAGTACTTC. It codes for CASSPTGTVKNIQYF.

At least ten counts were recorded for this clonotype. The chain couples TRBV29-1 to TRBJ2-7; 9 bases are a match to TRBD2. CDR3 length equals 14 residues. The junction had 7 bases not matched to a gene; V was cut back by 7 bases and J by 0 bases. Per the germline V gene, CDR1 is SQVTM and CDR2 is ANQGSEA. The CDR3 region is CSAKPSGNSYEQYF. The CDR3 bases are TGCAGCGCCAAGCCTAGCGGGAACTCCTACGAGCAGTACTTC.

The table lists this clonotype with a few counts. This chain joins TRBV5-6 and TRBJ2-7; D is unresolved. There are 12 residues in the CDR3. Per the germline V gene, CDR1 is SGHDT and CDR2 is YYEEEE. V lost 0 bases and J 6 bases, leaving 7 bases between the germline ends. CDR3 nucleotides: TGTGCCAGCAGCTTGGGTCCTATCGAGCAGTACTTC. It specifies CASSLGPIEQYF. The full variable domain, completed using reference TRBV5-6 and TRBJ2-7, is DAGVTQSPTHLIKTRGQQVTLRCSPKSGHDTVSWYQQALGQGPQFIFQYYEEEERQRGNFPDRFSGHQFPNYSSELNVNALLLGDSALYLCASSLGPIEQYFGPGTRLTVT.

J is TRBJ1-3 and V is TRBV20-1, with D possibly TRBD1 on 6 matching bases. The V end lost 6 bases, the J end lost 4 bases, and 16 bases lay between the germline ends. The CDR3 is 14 residues long. Per the germline V gene, CDR1 is DFQATT and CDR2 is SNEGSKA (reference sequence). The DNA for the CDR3 is TGCAGTGCACTCAACAGGGATAACGGAAACACCATATATTTT. Translation gives CSALNRDNGNTIYF.

The CDR3 DNA reads TGCGCCAGCAGCTTGGGAACTAAACCCTCCTACAATGAGCAGTTCTTC. Protein sequence: CASSLGTKPSYNEQFF. This chain joins TRBV5-1 and TRBJ2-1; D is unresolved. This CDR3 is built from 16 residues. CDR1 is SGHRS and CDR2 is YFSETQ in the germline V gene. V was clipped by 0 bases and J by 0 bases, with 10 bases between them.

Only a few counts were recorded for this clonotype. The chain employs TRBV28 and TRBJ2-7, with 8 bases that match TRBD2. The ends lost 8 bases at V and 2 bases at J; junction bases unmatched: 5. This CDR3 is 13 amino acids long. The germline V gene has CDR1 MDHEN and CDR2 SYDVKM. CDR3 loop: CASAGTRPYEQYF. The DNA of the CDR3 is TGTGCCAGCGCGGGGACTAGGCCCTACGAGCAGTACTTC.

This clonotype was detected ten times or more. This chain uses TRBV12-3 or TRBV12-4 with TRBJ1-5; the D gene is possibly TRBD1 (5 bases). The CDR3 runs to 14 residues. V gave up 3 bases and J gave up 1 base, with 7 bases separating them. The CDR3 loop is CASSFQGSNQPQHF. The CDR3 nucleotides are TGTGCCAGCAGTTTTCAGGGAAGCAATCAGCCCCAGCATTTT.

The sample holds many counts of this clonotype. The chain uses TRBV4-1 and TRBJ2-7; 8 bases match TRBD2. The CDR3 loop spans 15 amino acids. The V segment lost 1 base and the J segment 2 bases; nucleotides outside the gene matches: 4. Germline V gene sequence: CDR1 MGHRA, CDR2 YSYEKL. The CDR3 coding sequence is TGCGCCAGCAGCCAAGGCCGGGGGGGCCCCTACGAGCAGTACTTC. Its protein is CASSQGRGGPYEQYF.

The chain joins TRBV19 to TRBJ2-5; D unclear. Germline V gives CDR1 LNHDA, CDR2 SQIVND (reference sequence). The germline V and J ends were trimmed by 5 bases and 3 bases, with 19 bases remaining between them. CDR3 length equals 16 residues. This chain's CDR3 is CASSSEASVVEETQYF. The CDR3 coding sequence is TGTGCCAGTAGTTCAGAGGCGAGCGTGGTAGAAGAGACCCAGTACTTC.

This clonotype was counted between two and nine times. The CDR3 DNA reads TGTGCCAGCAGCTTAACGAGTTCTCCGGGTGAGCAGTTCTTC. Amino acids: CASSLTSSPGEQFF. The chain employs TRBV7-3 and TRBJ2-1; D unresolved. The CDR3 covers 14 residues. Trimming stripped 0 bases from V and 9 bases from J, with 12 bases between. Germline loops: CDR1 SGHTA, CDR2 FQGTGA.

This rearrangement joins TRBV2 to TRBJ2-1; possible D gene TRBD1, 6 bases. Germline V CDR1 and CDR2: SNHLY, FYNNEI. V was clipped by 4 bases and J by 5 bases, with 21 bases between them. This CDR3 comprises 17 residues. CDR3 sequence (DNA): TGTGCCAGCAGTGCCCCCTTTAACAGGGTATGGGACAATGAGCAGTTCTTC. Its translation is CASSAPFNRVWDNEQFF.

This clonotype was observed a few times. Here the CDR3 DNA reads TGCAGTGCTAGTGATGTTGGGACGGCTATCACAACTAATGAAAAACTGTTTTTT. It translates to CSASDVGTAITTNEKLFF. The J gene is TRBJ1-4, the V gene TRBV20-1; possible D gene TRBD1, 5 bases. In germline, CDR1 is DFQATT, CDR2 SNEGSKA (reference sequence). The CDR3 extends over 18 amino acids. Trimming shortened V by 3 bases and J by 0 bases, and 20 bases separated the two germline ends.

This clonotype was counted at least ten times. The CDR3 reads CASSLGTRTGDQPQHF. DNA of the CDR3: TGTGCCAGCAGTCTAGGGACGAGGACAGGGGATCAGCCCCAGCATTTT. The chain links TRBV6-1 to TRBJ1-5; 9 positions agree with TRBD1. The CDR3 covers 16 residues. Germline V gives CDR1 MNHNS, CDR2 SASEGT. The V gene end was trimmed by 5 bases and the J gene end by 5 bases; junction bases not matched to a gene: 10.

This clonotype was observed a few times. The chain employs TRBV7-6 and TRBJ2-2, with D possibly being TRBD1 (5 bases). Germline loops: CDR1 SGHVS, CDR2 FNYEAQ. Trimming left V 3 bases short and J 7 bases short, with 9 bases between. CDR3 size: 13 residues. CDR3 sequence: CASSLTVGGELFF. Written as DNA, the CDR3 is TGTGCCAGCAGCTTGACAGTTGGCGGGGAGCTGTTTTTT.

This clonotype was seen only a few times. The junction differs from germline at one of its ends, possibly a read error. The chain carries TRBV5-1 and TRBJ2-7, with D unclear. Germline V gene sequence: CDR1 SGHRS, CDR2 YFSETQ. The CDR3 length is 15 residues. CDR3 coding DNA: TGCGCCAGCAGTTTGGGTGGGGTTCCTGAGTACGAGCAGTACTTC. Translated: CASSLGGVPEYEQYF.

This clonotype has just a few counts. The chain joins TRBV7-9 to TRBJ2-5, with D hard to call. The germline V and J ends were trimmed by 5 bases and 5 bases, with 12 bases remaining between them. Germline V gene lookup returns CDR1 SEHNR and CDR2 FQNEAQ (reference sequence). The CDR3 is 13 amino acids. The CDR3: CASSPPSIETQYF. In nucleotides, the CDR3 is TGTGCCAGCAGCCCCCCCTCTATCGAGACCCAGTACTTC.

This clonotype was observed a few times. This rearrangement joins TRBV7-9 to TRBJ2-7, with TRBD2 matching over 9 bases. This CDR3 comprises 17 residues. Germline values: CDR1 SEHNR, CDR2 FQNEAQ (reference sequence). V was pared by 5 bases and J by 9 bases, with 20 bases of the junction left unmatched. The CDR3 coding sequence is TGTGCCAGCAGCCTAAAAGTGGGGGCTAGCGGGAAACTTCGGCAGTACTTC. It is translated as CASSLKVGASGKLRQYF.

The V and J genes are TRBV11-1 and TRBJ2-2, with TRBD2 matching 14 bases. The germline V gene encodes CDR1 SGHAT and CDR2 FQDESV (reference sequence). V gave up 3 bases and J gave up 1 base; unmatched junction bases: 13. CDR3 length: 21 amino acids. The CDR3 protein is CASSFPRAGLAGERNTGELFF. CDR3 coding DNA: TGTGCCAGCAGCTTCCCTAGAGCGGGACTAGCGGGGGAACGGAACACCGGGGAGCTGTTTTTT.

The rearrangement joins TRBV28 to TRBJ1-1; possibly TRBD1 for D (5 bases). Deletions cut 5 bases from V and 7 bases from J, with 11 bases between. The germline CDR1 and CDR2 sequences are MDHEN and SYDVKM. CDR3 length: 12 amino acids. The CDR3 sequence is CASSPWGSEAFF. For the CDR3, the DNA is TGTGCCAGCAGTCCGTGGGGCAGTGAAGCTTTCTTT. The full variable domain, in which reference TRBV28 and TRBJ1-1 provide the parts outside the CDR3, is DVKVTQSSRYLVKRTGEKVFLECVQDMDHENMFWYRQDPGLGLRLIYFSYDVKMKEKGDIPEGYSVSREKKERFSLILESASTNQTSMYLCASSPWGSEAFFGQGTRLTVV.

The chain combines TRBV20-1 with TRBJ2-3; TRBD1 matches at 7 bases. The CDR3 is 17 amino acids. With V trimmed by 0 bases and J by 0 bases, 9 bases remained unmatched. Per germline, CDR1 DFQATT and CDR2 SNEGSKA (reference sequence). CDR3 in amino acids: CSARDVRGRFSTDTQYF. CDR3 nucleotide sequence: TGCAGTGCTAGAGATGTGAGGGGGCGGTTCAGCACAGATACGCAGTATTTT.

There are a few counts of this clonotype. V is TRBV7-9 and J is TRBJ2-7; no clear D. The CDR3 length is 11 residues. The ends were cut back, 2 bases at V and 3 bases at J, with 2 bases in the middle. Germline assignment: CDR1 SEHNR and CDR2 FQNEAQ (reference sequence). CDR3 amino acids: CASSLHYEQYV. CDR3 bases: TGTGCCAGCAGCTTACACTACGAGCAGTACGTC.